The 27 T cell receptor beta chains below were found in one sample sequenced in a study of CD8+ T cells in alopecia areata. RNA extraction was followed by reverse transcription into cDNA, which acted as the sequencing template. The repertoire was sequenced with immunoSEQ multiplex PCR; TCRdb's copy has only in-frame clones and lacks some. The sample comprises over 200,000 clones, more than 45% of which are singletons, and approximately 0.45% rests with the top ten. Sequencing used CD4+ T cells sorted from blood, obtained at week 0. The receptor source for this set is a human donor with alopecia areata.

The CDR3 DNA follows: TGCAGCGTCTCCAGGGGGAATGAGCAGTTCTTC. This codes for CSVSRGNEQFF. V usage is TRBV29-1 and J usage is TRBJ2-1; 7 positions match TRBD1. The CDR3 is made up of 11 amino acids. Germline V CDR1 and CDR2: SQVTM, ANQGSEA. V gave up 6 bases and J gave up 7 bases; unmatched junction bases: 3.

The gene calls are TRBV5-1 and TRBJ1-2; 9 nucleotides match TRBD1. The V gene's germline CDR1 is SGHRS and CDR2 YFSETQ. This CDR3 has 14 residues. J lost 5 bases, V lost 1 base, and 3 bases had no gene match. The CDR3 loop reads CASSLSGTGYGYTF. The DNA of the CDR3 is TGCGCCAGCAGCTTGTCCGGGACAGGGTATGGCTACACCTTC.

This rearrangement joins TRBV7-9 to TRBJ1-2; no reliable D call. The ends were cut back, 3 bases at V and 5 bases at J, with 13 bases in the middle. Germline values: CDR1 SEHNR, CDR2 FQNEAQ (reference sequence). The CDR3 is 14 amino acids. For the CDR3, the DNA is TGTGCCAGCAGCTTCCTGACTCATCCTTATGGCTACACCTTC. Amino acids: CASSFLTHPYGYTF.

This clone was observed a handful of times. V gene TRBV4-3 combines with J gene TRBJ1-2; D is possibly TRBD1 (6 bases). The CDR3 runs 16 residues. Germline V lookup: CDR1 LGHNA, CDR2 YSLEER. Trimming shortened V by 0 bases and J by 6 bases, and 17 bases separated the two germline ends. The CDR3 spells CASSQEVTGRKHGYTF. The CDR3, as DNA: TGCGCCAGCAGCCAAGAGGTTACAGGGCGAAAGCATGGCTACACCTTC.

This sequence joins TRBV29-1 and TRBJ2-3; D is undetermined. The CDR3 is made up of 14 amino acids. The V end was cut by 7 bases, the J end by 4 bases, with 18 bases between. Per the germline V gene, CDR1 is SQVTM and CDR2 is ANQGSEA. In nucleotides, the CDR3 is TGCAGCGCGCGAAAGCTTCTAGAGGCAGATACGCAGTATTTT. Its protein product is CSARKLLEADTQYF.

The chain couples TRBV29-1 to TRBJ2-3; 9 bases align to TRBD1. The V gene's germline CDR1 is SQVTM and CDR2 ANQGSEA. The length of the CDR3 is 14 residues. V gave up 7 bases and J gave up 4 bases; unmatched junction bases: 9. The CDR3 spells CSASGTGSADTQYF. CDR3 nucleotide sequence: TGCAGCGCCTCCGGGACAGGGAGCGCAGATACGCAGTATTTT.

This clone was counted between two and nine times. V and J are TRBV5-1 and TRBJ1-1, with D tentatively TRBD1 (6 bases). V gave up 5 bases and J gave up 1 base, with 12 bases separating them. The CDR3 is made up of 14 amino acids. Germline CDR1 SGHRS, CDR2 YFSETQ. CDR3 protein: CASRRTGSNTEAFF. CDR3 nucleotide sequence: TGCGCCAGCAGACGCACAGGGTCGAACACTGAAGCTTTCTTT.

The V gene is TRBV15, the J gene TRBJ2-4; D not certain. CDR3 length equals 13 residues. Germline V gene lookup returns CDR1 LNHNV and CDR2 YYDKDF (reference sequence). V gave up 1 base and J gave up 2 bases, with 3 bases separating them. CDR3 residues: CATSRGSKNIQYF. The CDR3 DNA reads TGTGCCACCAGCAGAGGCTCCAAAAACATTCAGTACTTC.

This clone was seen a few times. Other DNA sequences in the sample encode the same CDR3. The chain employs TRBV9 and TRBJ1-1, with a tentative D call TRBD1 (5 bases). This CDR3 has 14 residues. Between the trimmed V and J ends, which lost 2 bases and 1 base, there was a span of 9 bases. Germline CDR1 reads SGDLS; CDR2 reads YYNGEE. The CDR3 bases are TGTGCCAGCAGCGTGGGGGGATCGAACACTGAAGCTTTCTTT. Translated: CASSVGGSNTEAFF.

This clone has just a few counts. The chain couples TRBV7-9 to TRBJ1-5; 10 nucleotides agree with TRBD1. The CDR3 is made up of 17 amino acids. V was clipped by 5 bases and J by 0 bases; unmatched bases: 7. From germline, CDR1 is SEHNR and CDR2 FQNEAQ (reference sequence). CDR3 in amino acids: CASSAGQGDFSNQPQHF. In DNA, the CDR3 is TGTGCCAGCAGCGCTGGACAGGGGGATTTTAGCAATCAGCCCCAGCATTTT. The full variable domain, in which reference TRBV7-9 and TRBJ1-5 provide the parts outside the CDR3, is DTGVSQNPRHKITKRGQNVTFRCDPISEHNRLYWYRQTLGQGPEFLTYFQNEAQLEKSRLLSDRFSAERPKGSFSTLEIQRTEQGDSAMYLCASSAGQGDFSNQPQHFGDGTRLSIL.

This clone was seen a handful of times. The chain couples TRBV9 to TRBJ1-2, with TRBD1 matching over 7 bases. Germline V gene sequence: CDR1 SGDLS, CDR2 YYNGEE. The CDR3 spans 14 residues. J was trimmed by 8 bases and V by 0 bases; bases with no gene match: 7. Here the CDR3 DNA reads TGTGCCAGCAGCGTAGAGGGGGCCGGGGAAGGCTACACCTTC. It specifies CASSVEGAGEGYTF.

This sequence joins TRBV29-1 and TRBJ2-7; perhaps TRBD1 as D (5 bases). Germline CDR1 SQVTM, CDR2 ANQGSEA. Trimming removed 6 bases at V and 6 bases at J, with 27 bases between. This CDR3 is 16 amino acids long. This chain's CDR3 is CSVGLGVGRVILEQYF. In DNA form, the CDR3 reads TGCAGCGTCGGTTTAGGGGTCGGCAGGGTAATTCTCGAGCAGTACTTC.

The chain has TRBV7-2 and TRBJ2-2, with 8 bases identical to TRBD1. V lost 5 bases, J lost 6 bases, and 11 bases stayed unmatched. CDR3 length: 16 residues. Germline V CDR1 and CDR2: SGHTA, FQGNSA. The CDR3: CASSRERTGSAGELFF. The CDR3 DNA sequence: TGTGCCAGCAGCCGAGAACGGACAGGGAGCGCCGGGGAGCTGTTTTTT.

The CDR3 DNA is TGTGCCAGCAGCCCCCAGACAGGGGTTAGGGGAACTAATGAAAAACTGTTTTTT. Translating gives CASSPQTGVRGTNEKLFF. The chain joins TRBV7-8 to TRBJ1-4; 8 nucleotides line up with TRBD1. V was clipped by 5 bases and J by 1 base; unmatched bases: 12. This CDR3 has 18 amino acids. Germline CDR1 SGHVS, CDR2 FQNEAQ.

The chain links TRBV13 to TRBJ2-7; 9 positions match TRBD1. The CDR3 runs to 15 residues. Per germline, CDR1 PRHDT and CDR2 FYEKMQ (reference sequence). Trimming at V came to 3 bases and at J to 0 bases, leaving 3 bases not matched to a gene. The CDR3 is CASSFGTGSSYEQYF. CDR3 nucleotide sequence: TGTGCCAGCAGCTTTGGGACAGGGAGCTCCTACGAGCAGTACTTC.

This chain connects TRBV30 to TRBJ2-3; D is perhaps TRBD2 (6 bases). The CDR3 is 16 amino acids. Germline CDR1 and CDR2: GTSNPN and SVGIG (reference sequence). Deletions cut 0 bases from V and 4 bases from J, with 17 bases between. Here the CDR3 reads CAWSVWASAAPDTQYF. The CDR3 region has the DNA TGTGCCTGGAGTGTATGGGCTAGCGCGGCCCCAGATACGCAGTATTTT.

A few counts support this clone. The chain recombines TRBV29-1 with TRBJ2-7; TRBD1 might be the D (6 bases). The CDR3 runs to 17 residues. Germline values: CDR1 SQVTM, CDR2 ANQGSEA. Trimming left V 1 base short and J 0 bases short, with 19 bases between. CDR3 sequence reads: CSVEAADRRYGSYEQYF. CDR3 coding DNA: TGCAGCGTTGAAGCGGCTGACAGGAGGTACGGCTCCTACGAGCAGTACTTC.

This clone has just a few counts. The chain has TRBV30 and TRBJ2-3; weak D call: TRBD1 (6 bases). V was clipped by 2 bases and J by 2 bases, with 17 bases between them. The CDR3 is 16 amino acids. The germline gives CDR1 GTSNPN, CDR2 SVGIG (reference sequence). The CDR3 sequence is CAWSKGQTPHTDTQYF. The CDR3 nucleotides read TGTGCCTGGAGTAAAGGACAGACCCCACACACAGATACGCAGTATTTT. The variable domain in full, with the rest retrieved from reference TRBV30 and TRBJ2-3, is SQTIHQWPATLVQPVGSPLSLECTVEGTSNPNLYWYRQAAGRGLQLLFYSVGIGQISSEVPQNLSASRPQDRQFILSSKKLLLSDSGFYLCAWSKGQTPHTDTQYFGPGTRLTVL.

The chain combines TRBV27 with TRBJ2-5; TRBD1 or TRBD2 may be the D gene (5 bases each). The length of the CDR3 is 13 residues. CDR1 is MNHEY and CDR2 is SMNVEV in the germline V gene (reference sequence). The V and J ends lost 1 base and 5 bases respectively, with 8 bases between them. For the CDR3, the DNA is TGTGCCAGCAGTTTATACGGGGCCGAGACCCAGTACTTC. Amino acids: CASSLYGAETQYF.

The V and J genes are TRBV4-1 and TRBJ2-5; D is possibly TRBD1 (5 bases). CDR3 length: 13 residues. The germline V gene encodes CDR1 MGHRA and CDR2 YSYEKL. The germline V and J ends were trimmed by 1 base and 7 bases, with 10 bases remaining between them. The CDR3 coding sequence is TGCGCCAGCAGCCAAGTACTGGACACGACCCAGTACTTC. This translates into CASSQVLDTTQYF.

The CDR3 DNA is TGCAGCGTTGAATGGGGCAGTTCCTACGAGCAGTACTTC. Translating it yields CSVEWGSSYEQYF. The chain recombines TRBV29-1 with TRBJ2-7; D might be TRBD1 (5 bases). Germline CDR1 SQVTM, CDR2 ANQGSEA. The CDR3 sequence is 13 residues long. V lost 2 bases and J lost 1, with 9 bases in between.

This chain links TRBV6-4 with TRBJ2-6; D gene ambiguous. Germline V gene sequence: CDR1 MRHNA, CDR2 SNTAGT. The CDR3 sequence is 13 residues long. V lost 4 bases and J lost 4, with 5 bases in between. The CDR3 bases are TGTGCCAGCAGTGCCCGAGGGGCCAACGTCCTGACTTTC. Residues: CASSARGANVLTF.

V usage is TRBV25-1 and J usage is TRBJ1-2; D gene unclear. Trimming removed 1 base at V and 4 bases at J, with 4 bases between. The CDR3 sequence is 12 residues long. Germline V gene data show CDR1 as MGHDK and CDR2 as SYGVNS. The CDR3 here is CASSELFYGYTF. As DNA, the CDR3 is TGTGCCAGCAGTGAATTGTTCTATGGCTACACCTTC.

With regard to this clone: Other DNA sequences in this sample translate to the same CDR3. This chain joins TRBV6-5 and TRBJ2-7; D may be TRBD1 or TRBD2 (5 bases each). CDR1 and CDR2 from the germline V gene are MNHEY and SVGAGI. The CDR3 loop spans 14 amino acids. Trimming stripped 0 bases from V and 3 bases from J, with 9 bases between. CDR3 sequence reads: CASSYSRDLYEQYF. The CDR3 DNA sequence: TGTGCCAGCAGTTACTCGAGGGACCTCTACGAGCAGTACTTC.

CDR3 sequence reads: CASSFLFGQGQETQYF. CDR3 DNA sequence: TGTGCCAGCAGCTTTTTGTTCGGACAGGGGCAAGAGACCCAGTACTTC. The chain has TRBV5-6 and TRBJ2-5; 9 bases agree with TRBD1. The CDR3 extends over 16 amino acids. V shed 2 bases, J shed 2 bases, and the junction held 7 bases outside the gene matches. Germline lookup yields CDR1 SGHDT and CDR2 YYEEEE.

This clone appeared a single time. The chain's CDR3 is CASSLDRGNYGYTF. In nucleotides, the CDR3 is TGTGCCAGCAGCTTGGACAGGGGCAACTATGGCTACACCTTC. J is TRBJ1-2 and V is TRBV5-4; 7 bases align to TRBD1. This CDR3 has 14 amino acids. Trimming cost V 0 bases and J 2 bases; bases outside gene matches: 1. CDR1 SGHNT and CDR2 YYREEE come from the germline V gene (reference sequence).

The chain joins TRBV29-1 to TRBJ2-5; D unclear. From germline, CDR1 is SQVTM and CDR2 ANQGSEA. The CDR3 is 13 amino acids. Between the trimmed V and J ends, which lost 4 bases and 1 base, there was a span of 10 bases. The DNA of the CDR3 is TGCAGCGTTGGTCGTCGCCTCCAAGAGACCCAGTACTTC. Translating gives CSVGRRLQETQYF.